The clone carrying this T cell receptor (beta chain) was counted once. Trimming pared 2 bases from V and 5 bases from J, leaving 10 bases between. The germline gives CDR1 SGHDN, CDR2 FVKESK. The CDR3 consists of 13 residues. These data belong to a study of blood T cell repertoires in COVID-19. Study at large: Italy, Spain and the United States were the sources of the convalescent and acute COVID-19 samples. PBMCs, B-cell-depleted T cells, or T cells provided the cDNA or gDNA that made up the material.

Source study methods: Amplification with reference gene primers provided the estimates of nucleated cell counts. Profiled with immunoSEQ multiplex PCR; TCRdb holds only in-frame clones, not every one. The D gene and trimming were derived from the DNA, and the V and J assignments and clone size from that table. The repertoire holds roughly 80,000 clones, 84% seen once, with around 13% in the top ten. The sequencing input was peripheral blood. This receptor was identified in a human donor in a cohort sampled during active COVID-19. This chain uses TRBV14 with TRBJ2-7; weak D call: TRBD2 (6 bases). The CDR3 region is CASSQRGKNEQYF. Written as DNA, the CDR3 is TGTGCCAGCAGCCAACGCGGGAAGAACGAGCAGTACTTC.